What follows is one T cell receptor (beta chain) and its context. Its antigen remains undetermined. Nothing much larger sits one base from this clone, and base qualities are not available. These data are taken from a study of shared clonotypes between healthy human individuals (dated by TCRdb to about 2020). About the investigation overall: A few men and a couple of women, aged 18 to 49 years, made up the cohort. For each donor, CD4 naive and CD4 memory were each run on three plates, CD8 naive on two plates, and CD8 memory on one plate. Leukapheresis yielded between about 0.9 and 9 billion PBMCs per donor. To increase sequencing depth and limit assay-specific biases, TCR repertoire library preparation and sequencing were carried out by different laboratories using diverse techniques. Blood TCR repertoires of a handful of healthy adults were deeply sequenced to estimate repertoire size and the extent of clonotype sharing between individuals. Study-wide findings and limitations: Incomplete sequencing was indicated by rarefaction of sorted-subset datasets, despite the large sequencing depth. Naive subsets generally had larger estimated clonotype richness than memory subsets. When a few donors were compared, the shared fraction of clonotypes was about 5% for naive CD4, over 3% for naive CD8, roughly 2.5% for memory CD4, and 0.35% to 0.4% for memory CD8. Clonotypes shared by all four sorted-subset donors showed higher generation probabilities than non-shared clonotypes. Sampling was limited to blood, and TCR repertoires in tissue likely differ from TCR repertoires in blood. Pairwise subsampling led to the expectation that sequencing depth would affect the degree of clonotype sharing among donors. The genetic and exposure-history diversity represented was limited by the small number of donors.

Using the deep immunoSEQ assay, TCR CDR3 regions were amplified from genomic DNA by multiplex PCR. For each cell subset, the extracted genomic DNA was distributed evenly across all wells of several immunoSEQ 96-well plates, and each plate served as one replicate. For sorted subsets, each replicate PCR was loaded with around 220 ng genomic DNA, equivalent to approximately 27,000 T cell genomes. Purified libraries were quantified with a Qubit 3.0 fluorometer, sized on a Bioanalyzer 2100, and re-quantified with the KAPA Library Quantification kit. Every immunoSEQ 96-well plate was sequenced on a dedicated single-read 150-cycle Illumina NextSeq 550 flow cell. In the original analysis: Because the immunoSEQ output held only junctional sequences and lacked quality scores, the filtering could not match the filtering applied to full-length reads. Sequences were annotated with PyIR, a Python wrapper for IgBLAST v1.9, and V/J genes and CDR3 were assigned using IMGT germline references. Any read was removed if the V/J assignment was weak (E-value above 1e-6), the CDR3 was missing, or the read contained stop codons, out-of-frame junctions, or ambiguous translated residues. V3J clonotypes were defined as sequences sharing the same inferred V gene, J gene, and CDR3 amino acid sequence. Percentage overlap between repertoires was calculated by dividing the number of shared unique clonotypes by the size of the smaller repertoire. Richness of each repertoire was evaluated using RTK rarefaction, the Chao1 estimator, and Recon v2.1 estimates of unobserved clonotypes. OLGA was used to compute generation probabilities for all TCRbeta clonotypes that the gDNA method yielded from four donors. The clones in this table, taken by TCRdb from immuneACCESS, are in-frame only. Not every clone is retained; where verified, under half of the shortfall comes from an unresolved V gene, and the cause of the rest is unknown. V and J calls and clone size come straight from that table; D and trimming were deduced from the DNA. This sample is represented by approximately 100,000 clones; about 72% of them were singletons. Approximately 25% of the sample goes to the ten largest clones.

CDR1 is given as LNHDA and CDR2 as SQIVND, both from the germline V gene (reference sequence). The CDR3 contains 19 residues, cysteine and phenylalanine counted. The retained sequence is limited to the CDR3, 57 bases, with the frame set at the first base. V drops 7 bases and J drops 0 bases, leaving 27 bases in between. Healthy HIV-negative adults with no recently reported acute infections or vaccinations were included as donors. All donors were Caucasian adults living in Nashville, Tennessee, USA. CD8 memory samples combined magnetically selected CD45RO+ cells with CCR7-negative CD45RA+ effector memory (TemRA) cells. After blood collection by leukapheresis, PBMCs were isolated using Ficoll-Histopaque density gradient centrifugation and then cryopreserved in the vapor phase of liquid nitrogen. Purity and quantity of every magnetically sorted T cell population were checked by analytical flow cytometry. Each sorted fraction had its genomic DNA isolated and then quantified by UV absorbance on a Nanodrop 2000c.

The sample was memory CD8+ T cells sorted from blood. In light of the paper, this sample's cell subset or site label describes: CD45RO+ cells pooled with CCR7-negative TemRA cells. The clonotype comes from a young woman in good health. The rearrangement joined TRBV19 to TRBJ1-1; D gene: possibly TRBD1, on 5 matching bases. The CDR3 protein: CASTPGHRFSGRMNTEAFF. The DNA sequence is given as TGTGCCAGTACACCGGGGCATCGCTTCAGCGGCCGGATGAACACTGAAGCTTTCTTT.